The 21 T cell receptor beta chains below were found in one sample sequenced in a study of blood T cell repertoires in COVID-19. Generated by immunoSEQ multiplex PCR, the TCRdb table keeps only in-frame clones and is missing some. The sample consists of around 30,000 clones, around 75% of them appearing once. Sequencing was performed on peripheral blood. All receptors derive from a man aged 80 or over with active or convalescent COVID-19.

DNA for the CDR3: TGTGCCAGCAGTCCCGTCAGGGGACTAGCTATGAGCGAGCAGTACTTC. It codes for CASSPVRGLAMSEQYF. This rearrangement joins TRBV28 to TRBJ2-7; 9 bases are a match to TRBD2. This CDR3 is built from 16 residues. Unmatched junction bases numbered 14, after V lost 5 bases and J lost 6 bases. Germline V gene lookup returns CDR1 MDHEN and CDR2 SYDVKM.

This clone was counted a few times. This chain uses TRBV2 with TRBJ1-2, with D unresolved. CDR3 length: 15 amino acids. Trimming removed 2 bases at V and 4 bases at J, with 14 bases between. Germline lookup yields CDR1 SNHLY and CDR2 FYNNEI. The CDR3 protein is CASSETQTTVYGYTF. CDR3 sequence (DNA): TGTGCCAGCAGTGAAACCCAGACAACAGTCTATGGCTACACCTTC.

V gene TRBV20-1 combines with J gene TRBJ1-1; 7 bases match TRBD1. CDR3 length equals 15 residues. The ends lost 3 bases at V and 1 base at J; junction bases unmatched: 8. Germline V lookup: CDR1 DFQATT, CDR2 SNEGSKA (reference sequence). The CDR3 is CSASRGGARNTEAFF. CDR3 DNA sequence: TGCAGTGCTAGTCGAGGGGGCGCGAGGAACACTGAAGCTTTCTTT.

The chain uses TRBV7-9 and TRBJ1-1; 9 bases are a match to TRBD1. The V segment lost 3 bases and the J segment 1 base; nucleotides outside the gene matches: 3. CDR3 length equals 15 residues. The germline gives CDR1 SEHNR, CDR2 FQNEAQ (reference sequence). CDR3 bases: TGTGCCAGCAGCTTCCTACAGGGGGCGAACACTGAAGCTTTCTTT. Encoded protein: CASSFLQGANTEAFF.

The V and J genes are TRBV3-1 (or the pseudogene TRBV3-2) and TRBJ1-1, with D unresolved. V was cut by 2 bases and J by 4 bases, with 11 bases left in between. CDR1 is LGHDT and CDR2 is YNNKEL in the germline V gene (reference sequence). The CDR3 is 14 amino acids. The CDR3 sequence: CASSQFAAGTEAFF. The CDR3 DNA reads TGTGCCAGCAGCCAATTCGCGGCTGGCACTGAAGCTTTCTTT.

This sequence joins TRBV5-4 and TRBJ2-1; TRBD2 agrees at 13 bases. Germline-derived CDR1 and CDR2 are SGHNT and YYREEE (reference sequence). The CDR3 runs to 17 residues. Trimming took 4 bases from V and 0 from J; bases not matched to a gene: 4. In DNA form, the CDR3 reads TGTGCCAGCAGCCCTGGACTAGCGGGGGCCTCCTACAATGAGCAGTTCTTC. Amino acids: CASSPGLAGASYNEQFF. Variable domain in full (rest from reference TRBV5-4 and TRBJ2-1): ETGVTQSPTHLIKTRGQQVTLRCSSQSGHNTVSWYQQALGQGPQFIFQYYREEENGRGNFPPRFSGLQFPNYSSELNVNALELDDSALYLCASSPGLAGASYNEQFFGPGTRLTVL.

V gene TRBV4-3 combines with J gene TRBJ2-7; perhaps TRBD1 as D (6 bases). V was pared by 0 bases and J by 8 bases, with 14 bases between. There are 14 residues in the CDR3. Germline loops: CDR1 LGHNA, CDR2 YSLEER. The CDR3 DNA sequence: TGCGCCAGCAGCCAAGATCAAACAGGGAGCAAGCAGTACTTC. Amino acids: CASSQDQTGSKQYF.

The chain recombines TRBV7-9 with TRBJ2-3; TRBD2 is a possible D gene (5 bases). The germline V gene has CDR1 SEHNR and CDR2 FQNEAQ (reference sequence). The CDR3 sequence is 14 residues long. Trimming took off 4 bases at V and 4 bases at J, with 12 bases between the two ends. The CDR3 nucleotides read TGTGCCAGCAGCTCAGGAATCGGGGCAGATACGCAGTATTTT. Translated, it gives CASSSGIGADTQYF.

The rearrangement links TRBV29-1 to TRBJ2-3; 8 bases are shared with TRBD1. The CDR3 sequence is 13 residues long. After removal of 3 bases from V and 5 bases from J, the junction contained 4 bases not matched to a gene. Germline lookup yields CDR1 SQVTM and CDR2 ANQGSEA. The chain's CDR3 is CSVEGTGGDTQYF. CDR3 in DNA: TGCAGCGTTGAGGGGACAGGTGGAGATACGCAGTATTTT.

The gene calls are TRBV4-2 and TRBJ2-3, with 12 bases lining up with TRBD2. Germline V gene lookup returns CDR1 LGHNA and CDR2 YNFKEQ. The CDR3 length is 17 residues. V lost 0 bases and J lost 0; bases outside the gene matches: 1. In DNA, the CDR3 is TGTGCCAGCAGCCAAGACGGGACTAGCGGGAGCACAGATACGCAGTATTTT. It encodes CASSQDGTSGSTDTQYF.

This clone was seen only a few times. This chain links TRBV7-3 with TRBJ1-6, with D unclear. This CDR3 contains 13 residues. Trimming removed 1 base from V and 5 bases from J, with 3 bases in between. CDR1 is SGHTA and CDR2 is FQGTGA in the germline V gene. CDR3 sequence: CASSLSNNSPLHF. The CDR3, as DNA: TGTGCCAGCAGCTTAAGTAATAATTCACCCCTCCACTTT.

In the case of this clone: A junction boundary mismatches the germline segment, possibly from a read error. The chain is built from TRBV29-1 and TRBJ2-7; TRBD2 agrees at 10 bases. Germline CDR1 SQVTM, CDR2 ANQGSEA. CDR3 size: 17 residues. CDR3 coding DNA: TGCTGCGTTGTAATGGTTGGGCTAGCGGGAGAAGACTACGAGCAGTACTTC. Translation gives CCVVMVGLAGEDYEQYF.

The chain joins TRBV7-9 to TRBJ1-2; TRBD1 aligns across 12 bases. This CDR3 region has 19 residues. Germline CDR1 is SEHNR and CDR2 is FQNEAQ (reference sequence). Losses at the gene ends were 2 bases for V and 5 bases for J; bases not matched to a gene: 15. The CDR3 nucleotides read TGTGCCAGCAGCTTACTCAGGGGGACAGGGGGCGCCCTGAGGTATGGCTACACCTTC. Encoded protein: CASSLLRGTGGALRYGYTF.

V and J are TRBV10-3 and TRBJ2-3, with 12 bases that match TRBD2. The CDR3 totals 13 residues. Germline CDR1 is ENHRY and CDR2 is SYGVKD. With V trimmed by 7 bases and J by 10 bases, 6 bases remained unmatched. The CDR3 reads CAIKPTSGSAQYF. The CDR3 DNA is TGTGCCATCAAACCGACTAGCGGGAGTGCGCAGTATTTT.

This chain joins TRBV5-1 and TRBJ2-3, with unresolved D. The CDR3 totals 14 residues. Between the trimmed V and J ends, which lost 2 bases and 5 bases, there was a span of 12 bases. The germline CDR1 and CDR2 sequences are SGHRS and YFSETQ. Here the CDR3 reads CASSLDSPLDTQYF. The CDR3 DNA is TGCGCCAGCAGCTTAGACTCCCCGTTAGATACGCAGTATTTT. Supplemented by reference TRBV5-1 and TRBJ2-3, the full variable domain reads KAGVTQTPRYLIKTRGQQVTLSCSPISGHRSVSWYQQTPGQGLQFLFEYFSETQRNKGNFPGRFSGRQFSNSRSEMNVSTLELGDSALYLCASSLDSPLDTQYFGPGTRLTVL.

The V gene is TRBV30, the J gene TRBJ1-1; the match to TRBD1 covers 7 bases. The germline V gene has CDR1 GTSNPN and CDR2 SVGIG (reference sequence). The CDR3 covers 16 residues. J gave up 0 bases and V 4 bases, and 11 bases lay outside the gene matches. In DNA, the CDR3 is TGTGCCTGGAATCGCCCTCCCACAGGGGTGAACACTGAAGCTTTCTTT. This translates into CAWNRPPTGVNTEAFF. The full variable domain, completed using reference TRBV30 and TRBJ1-1, is SQTIHQWPATLVQPVGSPLSLECTVEGTSNPNLYWYRQAAGRGLQLLFYSVGIGQISSEVPQNLSASRPQDRQFILSSKKLLLSDSGFYLCAWNRPPTGVNTEAFFGQGTRLTVV.

The chain joins TRBV10-3 to TRBJ1-3; 7 nucleotides match TRBD1. Germline V gene sequence: CDR1 ENHRY, CDR2 SYGVKD. V shed 3 bases and J 2 bases; nucleotides not matched to a gene: 1. The CDR3 sequence is 14 residues long. CDR3 sequence (DNA): TGTGCCATCAGTGAAGGGGGCACTGGAAACACCATATATTTT. It yields the protein CAISEGGTGNTIYF.

This clone came up once. This sequence joins TRBV18 and TRBJ1-2; the match to TRBD1 covers 8 bases. The CDR3 totals 17 residues. Germline lookup yields CDR1 KGHSH and CDR2 LQKENI. J gave up 8 bases and V 0 bases, and 14 bases lay outside the gene matches. CDR3 nucleotide sequence: TGTGCCAGCTCACCACCGGGTCAGGGGGCGATCGGTAAGGGCTACACCTTC. Amino acid sequence: CASSPPGQGAIGKGYTF.

This clone was seen a handful of times. This rearrangement joins TRBV2 to TRBJ1-1; D possibly corresponds to TRBD1 (5 bases). Germline lookup yields CDR1 SNHLY and CDR2 FYNNEI. The CDR3 has 11 amino acids. Trimming shortened V by 7 bases and J by 7 bases, and 10 bases separated the two germline ends. The CDR3 spells CASTGGGEAFF. As DNA, the CDR3 is TGTGCCAGCACTGGGGGGGGTGAAGCTTTCTTT.

By share, this clone counts as medium-sized. J is TRBJ2-1 and V is TRBV19; D perhaps matches TRBD1 (6 bases). CDR1 is LNHDA and CDR2 is SQIVND in the germline V gene (reference sequence). The germline V and J ends were trimmed by 6 bases and 7 bases, with 16 bases remaining between them. The length of the CDR3 is 14 residues. This CDR3 is CASSPNRVGNEQFF. As DNA, the CDR3 is TGTGCCAGTAGCCCAAACAGGGTGGGGAATGAGCAGTTCTTC.

This chain uses TRBV28 with TRBJ1-1; 9 bases map to TRBD1. This CDR3 has 15 amino acids. After removal of 5 bases from V and 8 bases from J, the junction contained 12 bases not matched to a gene. Germline loops: CDR1 MDHEN, CDR2 SYDVKM. CDR3 DNA sequence: TGTGCCAGCAGTGGCGCGTGGACAGGGGTCAAGGAAGCTTTCTTT. This codes for CASSGAWTGVKEAFF.